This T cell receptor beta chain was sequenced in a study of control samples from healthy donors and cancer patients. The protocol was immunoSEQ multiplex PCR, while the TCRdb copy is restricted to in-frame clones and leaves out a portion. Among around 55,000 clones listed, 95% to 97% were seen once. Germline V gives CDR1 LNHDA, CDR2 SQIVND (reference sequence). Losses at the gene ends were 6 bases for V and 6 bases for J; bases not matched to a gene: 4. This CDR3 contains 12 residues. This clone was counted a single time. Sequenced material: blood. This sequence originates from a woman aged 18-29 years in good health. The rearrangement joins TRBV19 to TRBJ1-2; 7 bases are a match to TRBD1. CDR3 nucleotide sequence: TGTGCCAGTAGCGTAGGGGGCGATGGCTACACCTTC. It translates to CASSVGGDGYTF.